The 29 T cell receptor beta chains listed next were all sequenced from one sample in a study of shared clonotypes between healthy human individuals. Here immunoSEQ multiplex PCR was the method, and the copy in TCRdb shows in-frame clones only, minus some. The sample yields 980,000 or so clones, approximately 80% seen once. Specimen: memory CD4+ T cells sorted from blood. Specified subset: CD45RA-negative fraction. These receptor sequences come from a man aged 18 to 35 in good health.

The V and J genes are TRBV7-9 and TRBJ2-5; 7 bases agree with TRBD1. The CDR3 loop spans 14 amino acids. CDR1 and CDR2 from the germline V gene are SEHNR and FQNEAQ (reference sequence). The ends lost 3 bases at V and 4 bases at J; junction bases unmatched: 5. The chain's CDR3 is CASSLARGRETQYF. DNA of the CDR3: TGTGCCAGCAGCTTGGCCAGGGGGAGAGAGACCCAGTACTTC.

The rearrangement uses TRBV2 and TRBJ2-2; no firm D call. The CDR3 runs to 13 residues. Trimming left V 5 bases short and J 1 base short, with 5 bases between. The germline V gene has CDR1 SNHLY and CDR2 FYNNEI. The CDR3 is CASSNRNTGELFF. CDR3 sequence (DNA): TGTGCCAGCAGTAACAGGAACACCGGGGAGCTGTTTTTT.

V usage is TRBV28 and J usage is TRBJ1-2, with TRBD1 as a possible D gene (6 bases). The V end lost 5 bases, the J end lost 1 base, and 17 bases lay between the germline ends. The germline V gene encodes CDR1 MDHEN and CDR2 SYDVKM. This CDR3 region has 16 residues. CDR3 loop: CASSLILLQGNYGYTF. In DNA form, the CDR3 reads TGTGCCAGCAGTCTAATCCTTTTACAGGGTAACTATGGCTACACCTTC.

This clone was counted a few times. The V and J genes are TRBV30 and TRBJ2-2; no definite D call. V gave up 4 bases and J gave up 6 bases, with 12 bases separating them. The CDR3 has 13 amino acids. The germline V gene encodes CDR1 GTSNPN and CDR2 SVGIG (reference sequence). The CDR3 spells CAWKRSVPGELFF. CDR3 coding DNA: TGTGCCTGGAAGAGATCGGTTCCCGGGGAGCTGTTTTTT. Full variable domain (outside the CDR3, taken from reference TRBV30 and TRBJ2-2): SQTIHQWPATLVQPVGSPLSLECTVEGTSNPNLYWYRQAAGRGLQLLFYSVGIGQISSEVPQNLSASRPQDRQFILSSKKLLLSDSGFYLCAWKRSVPGELFFGEGSRLTVL.

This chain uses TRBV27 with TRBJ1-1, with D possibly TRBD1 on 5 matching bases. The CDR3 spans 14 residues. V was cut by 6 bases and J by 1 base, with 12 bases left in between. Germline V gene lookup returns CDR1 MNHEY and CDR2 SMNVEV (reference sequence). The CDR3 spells CASSWDARNTEAFF. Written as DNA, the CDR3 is TGTGCCAGCAGCTGGGACGCTCGGAACACTGAAGCTTTCTTT.

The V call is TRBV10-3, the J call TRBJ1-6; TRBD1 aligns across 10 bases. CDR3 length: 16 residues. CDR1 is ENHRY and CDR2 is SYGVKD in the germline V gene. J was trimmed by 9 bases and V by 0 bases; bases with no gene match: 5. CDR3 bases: TGTGCCATCAGTGAGTCTGTGGGGGACAGGGGTTCACCCCTCCACTTT. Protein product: CAISESVGDRGSPLHF.

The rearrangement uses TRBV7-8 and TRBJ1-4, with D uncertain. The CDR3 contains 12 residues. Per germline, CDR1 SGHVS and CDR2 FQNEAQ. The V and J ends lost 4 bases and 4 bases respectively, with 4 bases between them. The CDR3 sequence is CASSSFNEKLFF. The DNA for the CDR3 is TGTGCCAGCAGCTCCTTTAATGAAAAACTGTTTTTT.

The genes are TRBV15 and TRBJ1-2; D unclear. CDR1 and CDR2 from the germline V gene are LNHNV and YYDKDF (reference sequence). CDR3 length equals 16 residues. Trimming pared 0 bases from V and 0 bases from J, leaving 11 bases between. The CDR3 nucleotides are TGTGCCACCAGCAGAGATCTTATTTCGGCTAACTATGGCTACACCTTC. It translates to CATSRDLISANYGYTF.

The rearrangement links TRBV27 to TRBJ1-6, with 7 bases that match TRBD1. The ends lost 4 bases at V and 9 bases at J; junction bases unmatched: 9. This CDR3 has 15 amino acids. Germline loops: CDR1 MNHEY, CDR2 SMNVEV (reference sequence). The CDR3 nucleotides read TGTGCCAGCAGTTACTCAAGACAGGGCACTTCACCCCTCCACTTT. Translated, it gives CASSYSRQGTSPLHF.

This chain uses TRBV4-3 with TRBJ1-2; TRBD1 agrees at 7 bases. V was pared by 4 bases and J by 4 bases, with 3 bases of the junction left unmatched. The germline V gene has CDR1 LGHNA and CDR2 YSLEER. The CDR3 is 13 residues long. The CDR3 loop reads CASSLGQSYGYTF. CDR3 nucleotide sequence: TGCGCCAGCAGCCTGGGACAGAGCTATGGCTACACCTTC.

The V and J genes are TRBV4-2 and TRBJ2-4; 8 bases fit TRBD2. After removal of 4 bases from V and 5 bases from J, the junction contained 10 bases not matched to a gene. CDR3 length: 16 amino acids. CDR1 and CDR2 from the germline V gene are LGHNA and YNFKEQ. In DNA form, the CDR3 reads TGTGCCAGCAGCCTCCTCGGGGGGGCCGCGGAAAACATTCAGTACTTC. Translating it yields CASSLLGGAAENIQYF.

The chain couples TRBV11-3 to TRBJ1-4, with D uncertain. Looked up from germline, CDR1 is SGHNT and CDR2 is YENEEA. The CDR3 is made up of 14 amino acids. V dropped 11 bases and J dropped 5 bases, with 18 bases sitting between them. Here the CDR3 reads CARRKVGQNEKLFF. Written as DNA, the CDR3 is TGTGCCCGGCGCAAGGTAGGCCAGAATGAAAAACTGTTTTTT.

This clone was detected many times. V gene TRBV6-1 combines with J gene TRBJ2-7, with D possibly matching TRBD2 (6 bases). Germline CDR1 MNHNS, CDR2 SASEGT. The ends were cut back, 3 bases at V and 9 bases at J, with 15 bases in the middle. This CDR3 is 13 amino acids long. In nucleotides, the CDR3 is TGTGCCAGCAGTGAGGCCCGCAGGGAGGTGCAGTACTTC. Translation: CASSEARREVQYF.

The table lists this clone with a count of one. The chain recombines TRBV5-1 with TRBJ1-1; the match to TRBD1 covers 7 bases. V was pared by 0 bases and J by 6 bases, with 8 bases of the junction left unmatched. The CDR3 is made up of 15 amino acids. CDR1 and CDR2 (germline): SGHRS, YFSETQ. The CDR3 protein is CASSLDAGGLPEAFF. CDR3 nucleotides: TGCGCCAGCAGCTTGGATGCAGGGGGGTTGCCTGAAGCTTTCTTT.

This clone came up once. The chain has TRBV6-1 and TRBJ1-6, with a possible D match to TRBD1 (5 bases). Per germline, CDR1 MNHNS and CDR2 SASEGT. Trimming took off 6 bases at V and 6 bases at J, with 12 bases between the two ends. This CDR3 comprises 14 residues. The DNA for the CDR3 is TGTGCCAGCAGCTCAGGGCGCCTTAATTCACCCCTCCACTTT. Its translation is CASSSGRLNSPLHF.

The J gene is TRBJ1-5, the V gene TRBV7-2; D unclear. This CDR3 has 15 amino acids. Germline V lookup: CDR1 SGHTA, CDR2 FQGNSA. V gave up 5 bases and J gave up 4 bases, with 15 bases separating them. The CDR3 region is CASSPRGAGNQPQHF. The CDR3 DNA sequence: TGTGCCAGCAGCCCTAGAGGCGCTGGGAATCAGCCCCAGCATTTT.

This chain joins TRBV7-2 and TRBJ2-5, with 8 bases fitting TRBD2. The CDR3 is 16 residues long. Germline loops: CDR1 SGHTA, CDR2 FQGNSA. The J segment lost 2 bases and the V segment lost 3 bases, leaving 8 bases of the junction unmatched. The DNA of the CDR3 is TGTGCCAGCAGCTTCCTTAGCGGGGAACTACAAGAGACCCAGTACTTC. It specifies CASSFLSGELQETQYF.

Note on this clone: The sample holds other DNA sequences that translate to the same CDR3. CDR3 coding DNA: TGTGCCAGCAGCTTAGCCCCCACAGATACGCAGTATTTT. This sequence encodes CASSLAPTDTQYF. The chain has TRBV7-6 and TRBJ2-3; D is undetermined. Looked up from germline, CDR1 is SGHVS and CDR2 is FNYEAQ. V was clipped by 0 bases and J by 2 bases, with 3 bases between them. This CDR3 has 13 residues.

The CDR3 spells CASSPQTVYGYTF. CDR3 DNA: TGTGCCAGCTCACCCCAGACAGTCTATGGCTACACCTTC. The chain combines TRBV18 with TRBJ1-2, with D perhaps TRBD1 (5 bases). Trimming removed 3 bases from V and 4 bases from J, with 9 bases in between. This CDR3 comprises 13 residues. Germline V lookup: CDR1 KGHSH, CDR2 LQKENI. Filled out from reference TRBV18 and TRBJ1-2, the complete variable domain reads NAGVMQNPRHLVRRRGQEARLRCSPMKGHSHVYWYRQLPEEGLKFMVYLQKENIIDESGMPKERFSAEFPKEGPSILRIQQVVRGDSAAYFCASSPQTVYGYTFGSGTRLTVV.

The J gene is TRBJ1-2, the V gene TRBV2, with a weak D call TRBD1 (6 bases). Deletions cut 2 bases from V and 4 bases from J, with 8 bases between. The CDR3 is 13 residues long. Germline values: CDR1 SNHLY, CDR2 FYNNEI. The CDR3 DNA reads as TGTGCCAGCAGTGAACAGGGGACCTATGGCTACACCTTC. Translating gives CASSEQGTYGYTF.

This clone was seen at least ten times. CDR3 residues: CATSRGYSMNTEAFF. CDR3 bases: TGTGCCACCAGCAGAGGGTACAGCATGAACACTGAAGCTTTCTTT. The rearrangement uses TRBV15 and TRBJ1-1; D call uncertain. CDR3 length equals 15 residues. Trimming cost V 1 base and J 0 bases, with 9 bases left between them. Germline values: CDR1 LNHNV, CDR2 YYDKDF (reference sequence).

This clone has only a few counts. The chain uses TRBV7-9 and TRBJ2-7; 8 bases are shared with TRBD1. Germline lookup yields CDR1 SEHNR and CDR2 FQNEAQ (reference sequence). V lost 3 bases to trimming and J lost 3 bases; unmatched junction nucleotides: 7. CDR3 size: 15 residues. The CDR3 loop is CASSLVTGQGYEQYF. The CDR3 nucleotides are TGTGCCAGCAGCTTGGTTACAGGACAGGGCTACGAGCAGTACTTC. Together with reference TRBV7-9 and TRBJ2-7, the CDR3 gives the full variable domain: DTGVSQNPRHKITKRGQNVTFRCDPISEHNRLYWYRQTLGQGPEFLTYFQNEAQLEKSRLLSDRFSAERPKGSFSTLEIQRTEQGDSAMYLCASSLVTGQGYEQYFGPGTRLTVT.

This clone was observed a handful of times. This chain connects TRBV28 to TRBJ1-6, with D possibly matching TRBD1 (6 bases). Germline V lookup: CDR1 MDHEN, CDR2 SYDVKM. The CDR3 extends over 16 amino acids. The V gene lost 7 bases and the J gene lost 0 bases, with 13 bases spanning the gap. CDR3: CASKQGGSSYNSPLHF. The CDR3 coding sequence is TGTGCCAGCAAACAGGGTGGAAGCTCCTATAATTCACCCCTCCACTTT.

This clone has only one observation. CDR3 nucleotide sequence: TGTGCCAGCAGGGGGTACTCCGGGACCATCACTGAAGCTTTCTTT. It yields the protein CASRGYSGTITEAFF. This sequence joins TRBV2 and TRBJ1-1; D may be TRBD1 (5 bases). Per the germline V gene, CDR1 is SNHLY and CDR2 is FYNNEI. The CDR3 length is 15 residues. Trimming took off 6 bases at V and 4 bases at J, with 18 bases between the two ends.

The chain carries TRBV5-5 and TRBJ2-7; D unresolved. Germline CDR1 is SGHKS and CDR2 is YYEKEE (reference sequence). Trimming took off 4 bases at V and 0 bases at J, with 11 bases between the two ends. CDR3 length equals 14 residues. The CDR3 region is CASSNTAHSYEQYF. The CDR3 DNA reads TGTGCCAGCAGCAACACAGCGCACTCCTACGAGCAGTACTTC.

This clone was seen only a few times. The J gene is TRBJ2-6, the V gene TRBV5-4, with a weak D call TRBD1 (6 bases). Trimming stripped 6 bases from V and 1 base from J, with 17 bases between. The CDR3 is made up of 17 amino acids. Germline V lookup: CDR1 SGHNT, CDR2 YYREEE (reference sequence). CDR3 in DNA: TGTGCCAGCACTACCGGACAGACACTTTCTGGGGCCAACGTCCTGACTTTC. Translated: CASTTGQTLSGANVLTF.

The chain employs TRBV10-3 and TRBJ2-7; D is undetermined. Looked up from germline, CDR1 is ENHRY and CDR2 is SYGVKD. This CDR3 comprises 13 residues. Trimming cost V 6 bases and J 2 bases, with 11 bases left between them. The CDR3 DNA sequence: TGTGCCATCAGGACAAGTGGTCCCTACGAGCAGTACTTC. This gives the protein CAIRTSGPYEQYF.

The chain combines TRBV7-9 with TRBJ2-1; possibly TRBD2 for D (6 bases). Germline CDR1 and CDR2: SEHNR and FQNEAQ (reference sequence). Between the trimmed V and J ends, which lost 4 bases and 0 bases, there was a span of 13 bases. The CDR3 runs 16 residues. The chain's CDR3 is CASSSFGGSSYNEQFF. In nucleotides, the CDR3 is TGTGCCAGCAGCTCGTTCGGGGGATCCTCCTACAATGAGCAGTTCTTC.

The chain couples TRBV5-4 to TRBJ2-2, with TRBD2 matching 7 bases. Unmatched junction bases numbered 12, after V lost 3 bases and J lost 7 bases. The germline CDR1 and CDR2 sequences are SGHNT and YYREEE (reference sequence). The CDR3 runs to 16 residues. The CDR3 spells CASSSAVAAGDGELFF. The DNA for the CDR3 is TGTGCCAGCAGCTCGGCGGTTGCCGCGGGGGACGGGGAGCTGTTTTTT. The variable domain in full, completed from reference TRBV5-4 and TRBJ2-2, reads ETGVTQSPTHLIKTRGQQVTLRCSSQSGHNTVSWYQQALGQGPQFIFQYYREEENGRGNFPPRFSGLQFPNYSSELNVNALELDDSALYLCASSSAVAAGDGELFFGEGSRLTVL.